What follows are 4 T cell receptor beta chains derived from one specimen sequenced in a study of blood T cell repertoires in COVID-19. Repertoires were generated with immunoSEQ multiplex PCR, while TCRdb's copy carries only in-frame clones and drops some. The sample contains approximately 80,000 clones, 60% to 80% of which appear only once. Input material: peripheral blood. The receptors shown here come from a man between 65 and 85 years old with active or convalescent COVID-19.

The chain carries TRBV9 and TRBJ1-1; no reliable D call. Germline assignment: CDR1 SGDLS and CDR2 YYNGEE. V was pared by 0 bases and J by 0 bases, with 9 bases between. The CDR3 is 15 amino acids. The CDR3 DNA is TGTGCCAGCAGCGTAGATGGAGGAATGAACACTGAAGCTTTCTTT. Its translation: CASSVDGGMNTEAFF.

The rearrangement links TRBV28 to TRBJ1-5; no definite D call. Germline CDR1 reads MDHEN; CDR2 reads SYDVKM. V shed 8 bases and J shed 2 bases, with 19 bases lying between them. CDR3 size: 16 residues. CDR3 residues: CASHAGRHFGNQPQHF. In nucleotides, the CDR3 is TGTGCCAGCCATGCGGGCCGACACTTTGGCAATCAGCCCCAGCATTTT.

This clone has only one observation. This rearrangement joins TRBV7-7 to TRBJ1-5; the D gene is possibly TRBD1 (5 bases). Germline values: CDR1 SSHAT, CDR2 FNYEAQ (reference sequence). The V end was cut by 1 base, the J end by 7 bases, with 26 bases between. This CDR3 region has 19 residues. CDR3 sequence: CASSLVHRTEHRGIQPQHF. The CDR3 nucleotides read TGTGCCAGCAGCTTAGTGCATCGCACAGAACATCGGGGGATACAGCCCCAGCATTTT. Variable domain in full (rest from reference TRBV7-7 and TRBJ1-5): GAGVSQSPRYKVTKRGQDVTLRCDPISSHATLYWYQQALGQGPEFLTYFNYEAQPDKSGLPSDRFSAERPEGSISTLTIQRTEQRDSAMYRCASSLVHRTEHRGIQPQHFGDGTRLSIL.

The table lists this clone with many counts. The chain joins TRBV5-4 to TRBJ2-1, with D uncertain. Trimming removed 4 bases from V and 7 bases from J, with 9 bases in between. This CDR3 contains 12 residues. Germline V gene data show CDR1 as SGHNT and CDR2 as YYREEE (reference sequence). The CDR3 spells CASSLFSNEQFF. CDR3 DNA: TGTGCCAGCAGCCTTTTTTCTAATGAGCAGTTCTTC.